A selection of T cell receptor beta chains follows, all from one sample in a study of T cell responses to AZD1222 COVID-19 vaccine. TCRdb's copy holds only in-frame clones and misses some; the assay was immunoSEQ multiplex PCR. The sample includes about 150,000 clones, about 87% of them seen just once. Source: peripheral blood, taken on day 0 of AZD1222 vaccination. The receptors shown here come from an adult in good health. Each CDR3 is given with its conserved first and last residue. A D gene is named only where the DNA matches it firmly. Not all rows give a size; the values are once, few, many and, for expanded clones, a class.

len	d_gene	v_gene	j_gene	abundance	CDR3nt	CDR3aa
16	TRBD1	TRBV3-1/TRBV3-2	TRBJ1-2	few	TGTGCCAGCAGCCGAGAAAACAGGGGGCAAGGACTTGGCTACACCTTC	CASSRENRGQGLGYTF
13	NA	TRBV12-3/TRBV12-4	TRBJ1-3	NA	TGTGCCAGCAGCCATGCAGCGGGAAACACCATATATTTT	CASSHAAGNTIYF
13	TRBD1	TRBV19	TRBJ1-1	NA	TGTGCCAGCCGGGACAGTAGGAACACTGAAGCTTTCTTT	CASRDSRNTEAFF
13	TRBD1	TRBV12-3/TRBV12-4	TRBJ2-5	NA	TGTGCCAGCAGACGACCGACAGGGGAGACCCAGTACTTC	CASRRPTGETQYF
9	NA	TRBV21-1	TRBJ1-6	NA	TGTGCCAGCTACTTGGTCCTCCACTTT	CASYLVLHF
16	TRBD1	TRBV6-5	TRBJ1-2	NA	TGTGCCAGCAGTTATCTGCCCCTAGGGGGCGGCTATGGCTACACCTTC	CASSYLPLGGGYGYTF
13	NA	TRBV2	TRBJ1-4	NA	TGTGCCAGCGGAGTATCCACGGGGGAAAAACTGTTTTTT	CASGVSTGEKLFF
16	TRBD1	TRBV3-1/TRBV3-2	TRBJ1-4	NA	TGTGCCAGCAGCCACAGTCCCGGGACAGGGGTTATGGAACTGTTTTTT	CASSHSPGTGVMELFF
12	NA	TRBV18	TRBJ2-2	NA	TGTGCCAGCTCAGGTCCCACCGGGGAGCTGTTTTTT	CASSGPTGELFF
16	TRBD2	TRBV19	TRBJ2-3	NA	TGTGCCAGTAGGGGACTAGCGGGGGCCCGCACAGATACGCAGTATTTT	CASRGLAGARTDTQYF
13	NA	TRBV6-5	TRBJ1-2	NA	TGTGCCAGCTACGAGCAGGGGCGATATGGCTACACCTTC	CASYEQGRYGYTF
15	TRBD1	TRBV6-6	TRBJ1-5	NA	TGTGCCAGCAGTCCTCGCGACAGGGCTGGTCAGCCCCAGCATTTT	CASSPRDRAGQPQHF
14	NA	TRBV4-1	TRBJ1-6	NA	TGCGCCAGCAGCCAAGCAGGGGCCAATTCACCCCTCCACTTT	CASSQAGANSPLHF
21	TRBD1	TRBV6-6	TRBJ1-5	once	TGTGCCAGCAGTCCCTTTAAGAGGGGACAGGGATATTTAGATAGCAATCAGCCCCAGCATTTT	CASSPFKRGQGYLDSNQPQHF
11	NA	TRBV5-1	TRBJ1-1	NA	TGCGCCAGCAGCTGGGAGGGTGAAGCTTTCTTT	CASSWEGEAFF
13	NA	TRBV19	TRBJ2-7	NA	TGTGCCACTCGGGATAGGGTTTCCTACGAGCAGTACTTC	CATRDRVSYEQYF
13	TRBD1	TRBV5-1	TRBJ2-1	NA	TGCGCCAGTTCGATGGGACAGAACAATGAGCAGTTCTTC	CASSMGQNNEQFF
15	TRBD2	TRBV4-2	TRBJ2-3	NA	TGTGCCAGCAGCCAAGAGCTCCTAGCGGGGGATACGCAGTATTTT	CASSQELLAGDTQYF
17	NA	TRBV21-1	TRBJ2-5	once	TGTGCCAGCAGCAAAGCCGCACTAGCGGGGCTTCAAGAGACCCAGTACTTC	CASSKAALAGLQETQYF
16	NA	TRBV9	TRBJ1-2	NA	TGTGCCAGCAGCCCGAACCCGGGGGGCCAGCTGAATGGCTACACCTTC	CASSPNPGGQLNGYTF
14	NA	TRBV3-1/TRBV3-2	TRBJ2-5	NA	TGTGCCAGCAGCCAAGACCAACCTAAGAGTACCCAGTACTTC	CASSQDQPKSTQYF
14	TRBD2	TRBV6-5	TRBJ2-1	NA	TGTGCCAGCAGGGGCGGGCGGGGGGAATGGGAGCAGTTCTTC	CASRGGRGEWEQFF
18	TRBD1	TRBV28	TRBJ1-3	NA	TGTGCCAGCAGTGTAACTCTCAGGGCAGGGGGCTCTGGAAACACCATATATTTT	CASSVTLRAGGSGNTIYF
15	TRBD1	TRBV20-1	TRBJ1-6	NA	TGCAGTGCTAGTAGTTCGGGACAGGGGGATTCACCCCTCCACTTT	CSASSSGQGDSPLHF
15	NA	TRBV3-1/TRBV3-2	TRBJ2-1	NA	TGTGCCAGCGCTGCCTTCCAGAGCTCCTACAATGAGCAGTTCTTC	CASAAFQSSYNEQFF
14	NA	TRBV29-1	TRBJ1-1	once	TGCAGCGTTGAAGGAGGGACCCTGAACACTGAAGCTTTCTTT	CSVEGGTLNTEAFF
13	NA	TRBV11-3	TRBJ1-6	NA	TGTGCCAGCAGCTTAGGAGGCGAGTCACCCCTCCACTTT	CASSLGGESPLHF
14	NA	TRBV2	TRBJ2-4	NA	TGTGCCAGCAGTTTGGGGCAGGGGAAAAACATTCAGTACTTC	CASSLGQGKNIQYF
14	TRBD1	TRBV5-1	TRBJ2-1	few	TGCGCCAGCACAAGCTGGGGACAGGACAATGAGCAGTTCTTC	CASTSWGQDNEQFF